Listed below are T cell receptor beta chains from one sample, sequenced in a study of cytomegalovirus exposure and HLA in healthy donors. Libraries were prepared by immunoSEQ multiplex PCR; TCRdb keeps only in-frame clonotypes and omits some of them. This sample has approximately 260,000 clones, with nearly 95% found just once. The sample comprised PBMCs. All receptors derive from a girl between 2 and 10 years old in good health and CMV-seronegative. The CDR3 runs from the conserved cysteine through the conserved F or W. D genes are given only for firm matches. Clone sizes are given selectively: once, few, many, or a class where the clone is expanded.

.,.,TRBV6-1,TRBJ2-1,TGTGCCAGCAGGGACAGCTCAGGGTGGAATGAGCAGTTCTTC,CASRDSSGWNEQFF
.,.,TRBV12-5,TRBJ1-1,TGTGCTAGTGGTTTGTCCATGAACACTGAAGCTTTCTTT,CASGLSMNTEAFF
.,.,TRBV9,TRBJ1-3,TGTGCCAGCAGCGTAGATGCGGTTGGAAACACCATATATTTT,CASSVDAVGNTIYF
.,.,TRBV5-1,TRBJ1-2,TGCGCCAGCAGCGCCCCAGGGGTTCATGGCTACACCTTC,CASSAPGVHGYTF
.,TRBD2,TRBV2,TRBJ2-3,TGTGCCAGCAAGAGATTCTCGCGGGAGGGTACAGATACGCAGTATTTT,CASKRFSREGTDTQYF
.,.,TRBV5-1,TRBJ1-1,TGCGCCAGCAGCTTGACAGTTGGGAACACTGAAGCTTTCTTT,CASSLTVGNTEAFF
.,TRBD1,TRBV5-1,TRBJ1-5,TGCGCCAGCAGCCCCGGGACAGGCGTCTATAGCAATCAGCCCCAGCATTTT,CASSPGTGVYSNQPQHF
.,.,TRBV19,TRBJ2-7,TGTGCCAGTAGTAAACAGCAGACCTACGAGCAGTACTTC,CASSKQQTYEQYF
.,.,TRBV28,TRBJ1-1,TGTGCCAGCAGTTTTATCAGGGGCACTGAAGCTTTCTTT,CASSFIRGTEAFF
.,.,TRBV7-2,TRBJ2-4,TGTGCCAGCAGCCTTCCCCTGAAAAACATTCAGTACTTC,CASSLPLKNIQYF
.,.,TRBV30,TRBJ1-2,TGTGCCTGGACCCCAACGGGTCGTGGCTATGGCTACACCTTC,CAWTPTGRGYGYTF
.,TRBD2,TRBV5-6,TRBJ2-1,TGTGCCAGCAGCTCAAGAGCGGGGAATGAGCAGTTCTTC,CASSSRAGNEQFF
.,TRBD2,TRBV7-2,TRBJ2-1,TGTGCCAGCAGCATCAGGACTAGCGGAACCTACAATGAGCAGTTCTTC,CASSIRTSGTYNEQFF
once,.,TRBV20-1,TRBJ1-1,TGCAGTGCTAGAGGCCGGGTTGAAGCTTTCTTT,CSARGRVEAFF
.,.,TRBV30,TRBJ1-6,TGTGCCTGGAGTGACGGGGGGAGGAATTCACCCCTCCACTTT,CAWSDGGRNSPLHF
.,.,TRBV2,TRBJ1-6,TGTGCCAGCAGTGATCGCTTGATAGGGGTTTCACCCCTCCACTTT,CASSDRLIGVSPLHF
.,.,TRBV7-9,TRBJ2-3,TGTGCCAGTGACCCTAGCGGCACAGATACGCAGTATTTT,CASDPSGTDTQYF
.,TRBD1,TRBV7-2,TRBJ2-3,TGTGCCAGCAGCTTGGGACAGAGCACAGATACGCAGTATTTT,CASSLGQSTDTQYF
.,.,TRBV2,TRBJ1-2,TGTGCCAGCAGTCCAGATGGCTATGGCTACACCTTC,CASSPDGYGYTF
.,.,TRBV13,TRBJ2-5,TGTGCCAGCAGTCAAAGTAGTGTGTCTGAGACCCAGTACTTC,CASSQSSVSETQYF
.,TRBD1,TRBV19,TRBJ1-1,TGTGCCAGTAAAGACCCCCGGGACAGCACTGAAGCTTTCTTT,CASKDPRDSTEAFF
.,.,TRBV4-1,TRBJ1-5,TGCGCCAGCAGCCAAGTTTTCCAGGATAGCAATCAGCCCCAGCATTTT,CASSQVFQDSNQPQHF
.,TRBD2,TRBV5-8,TRBJ2-1,TGTGCCAGCAGCTTGGCAGCGGGAAATGAGCAGTTCTTC,CASSLAAGNEQFF
.,TRBD1,TRBV5-6,TRBJ2-1,TGTGCCAGCACCCCGGGACAGCTTTACAATGAGCAGTTCTTC,CASTPGQLYNEQFF
.,TRBD2,TRBV4-1,TRBJ2-3,TGCGCCACCACACGACTAGCGGGAGATGGCGATACGCAGTATTTT,CATTRLAGDGDTQYF
many,.,TRBV5-6,TRBJ2-1,TGTGCCAGCAGCTTGGTAGGTGCAGGGATGAGCGAGCAGTTCTTC,CASSLVGAGMSEQFF
.,.,TRBV6-5,TRBJ2-7,TGTGCCAGCAGTTTAGACCGGGACATCTCCTACGAGCAGTACTTC,CASSLDRDISYEQYF
.,TRBD1,TRBV6-1,TRBJ1-2,TGTGCCAGCAGGACCGGGACAGATAACTATGGCTACACCTTC,CASRTGTDNYGYTF
.,TRBD1,TRBV6-5,TRBJ1-4,TGTGCCAGCAGTACGACAGGGGCTAATGAAAAACTGTTTTTT,CASSTTGANEKLFF
.,.,TRBV6-5,TRBJ2-5,TGTGCCAGCAGCCCGGACAGGACCTACCGGGAGCAGTACTTC,CASSPDRTYREQYF
.,TRBD2,TRBV30,TRBJ2-1,TGTGCCTGGGGTGTAGGGATAGCGGGGGGGTACAATGAGCAGTTCTTC,CAWGVGIAGGYNEQFF
.,.,TRBV10-1,TRBJ1-5,TGCGCCAGCAGTAAGCAACTTAATCAGCCCCAGCATTTT,CASSKQLNQPQHF
.,.,TRBV5-6,TRBJ1-2,TGTGCCAGCAGCTTGCCCCTAACAGGCTCCTATGGCTACACCTTC,CASSLPLTGSYGYTF
.,.,TRBV5-8,TRBJ2-4,TGTGCCAGCAGCTACCCACTAGCAGGCGCAATGGGCATTCAGTACTTC,CASSYPLAGAMGIQYF
.,TRBD2,TRBV4-1,TRBJ2-1,TGCGCCAGCAGCCAAGATCAAGCGGGAGCTTCCTATGAGCAGTTCTTC,CASSQDQAGASYEQFF
.,TRBD2,TRBV5-4,TRBJ2-7,TGTGCCAGCAGCACCTTAGCGGGAGGACCACCTGGCGAGCAGTACTTC,CASSTLAGGPPGEQYF